Below are 6 T cell receptor beta chains sequenced from a single sample in a study of cytomegalovirus exposure and HLA in healthy donors. The PCR employed 60 Vbeta primers together with 13 Jbeta primers. Produced via immunoSEQ multiplex PCR; TCRdb's table is partial and in-frame only. The profile shows over 150,000 clones, around 78% of them singletons. Sequenced material: PBMCs. The receptors stem from a woman in her fifties or sixties in good health and CMV-seropositive.

The chain has TRBV5-4 and TRBJ2-7; perhaps TRBD1 as D (6 bases). Germline V lookup: CDR1 SGHNT, CDR2 YYREEE (reference sequence). V lost 3 bases, J lost 6 bases, and 19 bases lay in between. CDR3 size: 15 residues. CDR3 DNA sequence: TGTGCCAGCAGCTGGTCGGCAGGGGCGTCCGGCGAGCAGTACTTC. Translating gives CASSWSAGASGEQYF.

The chain couples TRBV19 to TRBJ2-1; possibly TRBD1 for D (5 bases). V was shortened by 4 bases and J by 2 bases, with 18 bases between the two germline ends. Germline loops: CDR1 LNHDA, CDR2 SQIVND (reference sequence). This CDR3 is built from 17 residues. Here the CDR3 DNA reads TGTGCCAGTAGTACGATTCTCCAGGGAAACCCCTACAATGAGCAGTTCTTC. Translating it yields CASSTILQGNPYNEQFF.

This chain connects TRBV11-2 to TRBJ2-4, with 8 bases identical to TRBD1. This CDR3 comprises 14 residues. CDR1 is SGHAT, CDR2 FQNNGV, per germline. Trimming removed 4 bases from V and 1 base from J; junction bases left unmatched: 0. CDR3 coding DNA: TGTGCCAGCAGCTGGACAGGGGCCAAAAACATTCAGTACTTC. It translates to CASSWTGAKNIQYF.

This clone was counted a few times. J is TRBJ1-1 and V is TRBV7-9; no definite D call. CDR1 SEHNR and CDR2 FQNEAQ come from the germline V gene (reference sequence). V was shortened by 1 base and J by 14 bases, with 11 bases between the two germline ends. The CDR3 length is 11 residues. The CDR3 DNA reads TGTGCCAGCAGCTTAGGTGAGTCCTGGTTCTTT. Translating it yields CASSLGESWFF. Using reference TRBV7-9 and TRBJ1-1 for the parts outside the CDR3, the full variable domain is DTGVSQNPRHKITKRGQNVTFRCDPISEHNRLYWYRQTLGQGPEFLTYFQNEAQLEKSRLLSDRFSAERPKGSFSTLEIQRTEQGDSAMYLCASSLGESWFFGQGTRLTVV.

The CDR3 protein is CAWSGRLAGPSQTGELFF. CDR3 DNA sequence: TGTGCCTGGAGTGGACGGCTAGCGGGGCCCTCGCAGACCGGGGAGCTGTTTTTT. The chain uses TRBV30 and TRBJ2-2; 9 nucleotides line up with TRBD2. Germline V gene data show CDR1 as GTSNPN and CDR2 as SVGIG (reference sequence). The ends lost 1 base at V and 5 bases at J; junction bases unmatched: 14. This CDR3 has 18 residues. The full variable domain, with the rest looked up from reference TRBV30 and TRBJ2-2, is SQTIHQWPATLVQPVGSPLSLECTVEGTSNPNLYWYRQAAGRGLQLLFYSVGIGQISSEVPQNLSASRPQDRQFILSSKKLLLSDSGFYLCAWSGRLAGPSQTGELFFGEGSRLTVL.

The chain joins TRBV5-4 to TRBJ2-5; D possibly corresponds to TRBD1 (6 bases). The J call may be mistaken, given a closer DNA end match to TRBJ2-7. This CDR3 has 13 amino acids. The germline V gene has CDR1 SGHNT and CDR2 YYREEE (reference sequence). CDR3 sequence reads: CASSSRQVHEQYF. In DNA form, the CDR3 reads TGTGCCAGCAGCTCCCGACAGGTACACGAGCAGTACTTC.